Sequencing of this T cell receptor (beta chain) was carried out in a study of graft-versus-host responses after intestinal transplantation. General study points: The recipient marrow held GvH clones, and some of them showed up first in ileum or blood.

This table comes from immunoSEQ multiplex PCR, and its TCRdb copy is limited to in-frame clones, with some not included. The table shows almost 20,000 clones, with about 89% occurring only once. The CDR3 spans 16 residues. Losses at the gene ends were 1 base for V and 6 bases for J; bases not matched to a gene: 9. The germline V gene encodes CDR1 SGHRS and CDR2 YFSETQ. As for this clone: Its antigen is as yet unknown.

V gene TRBV5-1 combines with J gene TRBJ2-1; TRBD2 aligns across 8 bases. The source is a human patient who received an intestinal transplant, so some T cells may come from the graft donor. This material consisted of PBMCs, taken approximately 240 days after intestinal transplant. CDR3 amino acids: CASSLNSGVLSNEQFF. The CDR3 region has the DNA TGCGCCAGCAGCTTGAATAGCGGGGTCCTAAGCAATGAGCAGTTCTTC.